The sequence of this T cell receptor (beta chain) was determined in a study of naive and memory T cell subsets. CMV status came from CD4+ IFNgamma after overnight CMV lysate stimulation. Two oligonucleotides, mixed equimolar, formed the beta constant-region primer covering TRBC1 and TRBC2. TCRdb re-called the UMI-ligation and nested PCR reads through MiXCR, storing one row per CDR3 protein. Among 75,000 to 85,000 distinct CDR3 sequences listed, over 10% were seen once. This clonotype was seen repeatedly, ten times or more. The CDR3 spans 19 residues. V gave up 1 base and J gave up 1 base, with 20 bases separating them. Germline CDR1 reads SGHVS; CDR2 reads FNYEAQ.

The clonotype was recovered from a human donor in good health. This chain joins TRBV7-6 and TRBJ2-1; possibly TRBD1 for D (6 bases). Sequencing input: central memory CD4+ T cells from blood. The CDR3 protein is CASSLGGRNRDPSYNEQFF. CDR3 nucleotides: TGTGCCAGCAGCTTAGGGGGCCGGAACAGGGACCCTTCCTACAATGAGCAGTTCTTC.